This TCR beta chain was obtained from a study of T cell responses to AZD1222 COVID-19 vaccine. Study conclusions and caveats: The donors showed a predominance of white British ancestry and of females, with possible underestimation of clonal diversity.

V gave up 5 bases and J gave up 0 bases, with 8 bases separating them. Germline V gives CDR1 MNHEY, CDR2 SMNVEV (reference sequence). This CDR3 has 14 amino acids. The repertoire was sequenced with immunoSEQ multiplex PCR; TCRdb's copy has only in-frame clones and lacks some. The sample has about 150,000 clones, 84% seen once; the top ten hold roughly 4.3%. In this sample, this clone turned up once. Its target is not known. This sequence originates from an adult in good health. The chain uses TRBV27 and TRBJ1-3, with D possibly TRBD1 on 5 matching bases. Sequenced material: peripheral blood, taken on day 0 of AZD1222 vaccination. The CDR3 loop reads CASSPGYSGNTIYF. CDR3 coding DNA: TGTGCCAGCAGTCCAGGGTACTCTGGAAACACCATATATTTT.